These 13 T cell receptor beta chains came from one sample sequenced in a study of control samples from healthy donors and cancer patients. Clones were sequenced by immunoSEQ multiplex PCR, and TCRdb holds only the in-frame ones, with some missing. The top ten clones hold around 16% of a sample with around 70,000 clones, under 85% of them seen once. Sequencing input: blood. The receptor set was obtained from a man aged 60 to 69 in good health.

This clone was counted once. The V gene is TRBV7-9, the J gene TRBJ2-5; possibly TRBD1 for D (5 bases). V gave up 1 base and J gave up 5 bases, with 11 bases separating them. Germline CDR1 and CDR2: SEHNR and FQNEAQ (reference sequence). The CDR3 consists of 14 residues. DNA of the CDR3: TGTGCCAGCAGCTTAGGCAGGGATCGGGAGACCCAGTACTTC. It codes for CASSLGRDRETQYF. Based on the CDR3 plus reference TRBV7-9 and TRBJ2-5, the full variable domain is DTGVSQNPRHKITKRGQNVTFRCDPISEHNRLYWYRQTLGQGPEFLTYFQNEAQLEKSRLLSDRFSAERPKGSFSTLEIQRTEQGDSAMYLCASSLGRDRETQYFGPGTRLLVL.

The chain uses TRBV28 and TRBJ1-1; no definite D call. The ends were cut back, 3 bases at V and 11 bases at J, with 10 bases in the middle. In germline, CDR1 is MDHEN, CDR2 SYDVKM. The length of the CDR3 is 11 residues. The CDR3 DNA follows: TGTGCCAGCAGTTTGCAAAAAAGGGCTTTCTTT. Its protein is CASSLQKRAFF.

This chain links TRBV7-2 with TRBJ2-7, with 11 bases identical to TRBD2. In germline, CDR1 is SGHTA, CDR2 FQGNSA. V gave up 5 bases and J gave up 5 bases; unmatched junction bases: 8. The CDR3 spans 15 residues. The CDR3 sequence: CASSPTSGSLNEQYF. CDR3 sequence (DNA): TGTGCCAGCAGCCCTACTAGCGGGAGTCTCAACGAGCAGTACTTC.

This chain joins TRBV7-9 and TRBJ2-1; 9 bases are a match to TRBD2. Trimming removed 5 bases from V and 6 bases from J; junction bases left unmatched: 8. The germline V gene has CDR1 SEHNR and CDR2 FQNEAQ (reference sequence). The CDR3 sequence is 15 residues long. As DNA, the CDR3 is TGTGCCAGCAGCAATAGCGGGAGAGACCTCAATGAGCAGTTCTTC. Protein sequence: CASSNSGRDLNEQFF.

The chain recombines TRBV5-4 with TRBJ2-2; 12 bases match TRBD2. Per germline, CDR1 SGHNT and CDR2 YYREEE (reference sequence). This CDR3 spans 16 amino acids. J lost 1 base, V lost 4 bases, and 2 bases had no gene match. CDR3 bases: TGTGCCAGCAGCCCGGGACTAGCGGGGAACACCGGGGAGCTGTTTTTT. It specifies CASSPGLAGNTGELFF.

This chain connects TRBV20-1 to TRBJ1-5; perhaps TRBD1 as D (5 bases). This CDR3 region has 14 residues. Per germline, CDR1 DFQATT and CDR2 SNEGSKA (reference sequence). Trimming took 3 bases from V and 2 from J, leaving 11 bases between them. As DNA, the CDR3 is TGCAGTGCTAGTCTCCGGGGCCGCAATCAGCCCCAGCATTTT. This codes for CSASLRGRNQPQHF.

The rearrangement uses TRBV6-5 and TRBJ2-7; TRBD2 matches at 8 bases. CDR1 is MNHEY and CDR2 is SVGAGI in the germline V gene. The CDR3 consists of 13 residues. The junction had 1 base not matched to a gene; V was cut back by 2 bases and J by 4 bases. The CDR3 coding sequence is TGTGCCAGCAGTTACCCGGGAGGGTACGAGCAGTACTTC. Residues: CASSYPGGYEQYF.

This clone was recorded once. The CDR3 DNA sequence: TGTGCCAGCCGGGGAGTCCTAAACTATGGCTACACCTTC. It specifies CASRGVLNYGYTF. The rearrangement joins TRBV6-5 to TRBJ1-2; D is unresolved. The V gene lost 8 bases and the J gene lost 2 bases, with 12 bases spanning the gap. Germline V gives CDR1 MNHEY, CDR2 SVGAGI. The CDR3 spans 13 residues.

This chain joins TRBV7-9 and TRBJ2-5; 8 bases agree with TRBD1. CDR3 length: 16 amino acids. J was trimmed by 1 base and V by 5 bases; bases with no gene match: 9. The germline V gene has CDR1 SEHNR and CDR2 FQNEAQ (reference sequence). This chain's CDR3 is CASSKDPGQGQETQYF. The CDR3 DNA follows: TGTGCCAGCAGCAAAGACCCCGGACAGGGCCAAGAGACCCAGTACTTC.

This clone was detected only a few times. J is TRBJ1-6 and V is TRBV6-6; the D is unclear. V was shortened by 3 bases and J by 6 bases, with 9 bases between the two germline ends. The CDR3 contains 14 residues. Germline CDR1 MNHNY, CDR2 SVGAGI (reference sequence). The CDR3 coding sequence is TGTGCCAGCAGTTATGAGGGTGGTAATTCACCCCTCCACTTT. It codes for CASSYEGGNSPLHF.

The chain couples TRBV6-2 or TRBV6-3 to TRBJ2-2; D not resolved. The CDR3 runs 16 residues. Looked up from germline, CDR1 is MNHEY and CDR2 is SVGEGT. Trimming removed 5 bases at V and 7 bases at J, with 20 bases between. CDR3 bases: TGTGCCAGCAGTGATCCGGGTGGTCTCGTAGGCGGGGAGCTGTTTTTT. Its translation: CASSDPGGLVGGELFF.

The chain uses TRBV18 and TRBJ2-1; D gene unclear. Looked up from germline, CDR1 is KGHSH and CDR2 is LQKENI. The length of the CDR3 is 12 residues. Trimming shortened V by 6 bases and J by 6 bases, and 9 bases separated the two germline ends. The CDR3 DNA is TGTGCCAGCTCTTTGGGGTTCAATGAGCAGTTCTTC. Translating it yields CASSLGFNEQFF.

This clone was observed a few times. The chain couples TRBV4-2 to TRBJ2-1, with 11 positions matching TRBD2. The CDR3 loop spans 14 amino acids. J gave up 9 bases and V 3 bases, and 4 bases lay outside the gene matches. The V gene's germline CDR1 is LGHNA and CDR2 YNFKEQ. CDR3: CASSQALAGGEQFF. The CDR3 nucleotides read TGTGCCAGCAGCCAGGCTCTAGCGGGAGGTGAGCAGTTCTTC.